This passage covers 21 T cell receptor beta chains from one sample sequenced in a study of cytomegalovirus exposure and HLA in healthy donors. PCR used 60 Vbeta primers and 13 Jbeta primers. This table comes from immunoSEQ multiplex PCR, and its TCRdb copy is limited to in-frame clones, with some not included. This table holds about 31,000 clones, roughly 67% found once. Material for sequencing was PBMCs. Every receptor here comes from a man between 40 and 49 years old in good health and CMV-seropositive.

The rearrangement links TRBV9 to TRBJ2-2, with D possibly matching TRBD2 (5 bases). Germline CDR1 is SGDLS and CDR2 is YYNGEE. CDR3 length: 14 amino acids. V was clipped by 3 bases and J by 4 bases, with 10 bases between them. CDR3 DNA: TGTGCCAGCAGCGGCTCCCGGGGCACCGGGGAGCTGTTTTTT. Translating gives CASSGSRGTGELFF.

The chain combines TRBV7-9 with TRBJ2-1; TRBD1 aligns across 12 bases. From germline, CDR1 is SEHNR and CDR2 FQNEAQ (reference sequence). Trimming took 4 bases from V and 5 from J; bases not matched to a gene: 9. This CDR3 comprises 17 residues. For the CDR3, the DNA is TGTGCCAGCAGCTCGATTACCGGGACAGGGGGCCACAATGAGCAGTTCTTC. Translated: CASSSITGTGGHNEQFF.

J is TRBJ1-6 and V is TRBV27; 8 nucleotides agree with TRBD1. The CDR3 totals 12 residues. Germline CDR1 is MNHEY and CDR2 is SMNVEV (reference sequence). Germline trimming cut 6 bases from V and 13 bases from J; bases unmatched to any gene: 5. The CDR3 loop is CASRLTGGPLHF. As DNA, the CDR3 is TGTGCCAGCAGGCTTACAGGGGGGCCCCTCCACTTT.

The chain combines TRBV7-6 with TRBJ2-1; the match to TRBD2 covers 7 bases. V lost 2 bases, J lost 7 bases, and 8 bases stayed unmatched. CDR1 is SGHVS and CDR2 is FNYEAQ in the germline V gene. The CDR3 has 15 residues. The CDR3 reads CASSLTTRAGNEQFF. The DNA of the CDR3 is TGTGCCAGCAGCTTAACGACAAGAGCGGGGAATGAGCAGTTCTTC.

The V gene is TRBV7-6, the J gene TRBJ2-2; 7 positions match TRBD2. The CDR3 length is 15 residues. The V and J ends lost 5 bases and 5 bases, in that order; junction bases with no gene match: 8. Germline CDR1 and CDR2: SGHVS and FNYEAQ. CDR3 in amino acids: CASSPSAGVTGELFF. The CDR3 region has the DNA TGTGCCAGCAGCCCGTCGGCGGGGGTGACCGGGGAGCTGTTTTTT.

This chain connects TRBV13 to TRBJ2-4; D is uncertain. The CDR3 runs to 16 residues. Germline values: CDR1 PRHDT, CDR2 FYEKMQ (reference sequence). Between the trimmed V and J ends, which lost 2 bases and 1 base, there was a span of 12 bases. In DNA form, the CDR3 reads TGTGCCAGCAGCTTAAGACTTCTCGGGGCCAAAAACATTCAGTACTTC. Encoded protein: CASSLRLLGAKNIQYF.

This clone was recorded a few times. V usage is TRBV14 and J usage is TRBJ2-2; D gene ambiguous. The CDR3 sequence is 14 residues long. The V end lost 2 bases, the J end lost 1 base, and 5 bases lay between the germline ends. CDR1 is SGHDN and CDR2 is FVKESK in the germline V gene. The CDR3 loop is CASSQSRNTGELFF. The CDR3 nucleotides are TGTGCCAGCAGCCAATCGCGGAACACCGGGGAGCTGTTTTTT.

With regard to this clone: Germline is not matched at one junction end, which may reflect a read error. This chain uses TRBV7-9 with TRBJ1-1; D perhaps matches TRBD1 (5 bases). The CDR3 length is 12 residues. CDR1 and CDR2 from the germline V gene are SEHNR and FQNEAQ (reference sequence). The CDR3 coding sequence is TGTTCCAGCAGCTTAAGTTCAGGGTTTGCTTTCTTT. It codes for CSSSLSSGFAFF.

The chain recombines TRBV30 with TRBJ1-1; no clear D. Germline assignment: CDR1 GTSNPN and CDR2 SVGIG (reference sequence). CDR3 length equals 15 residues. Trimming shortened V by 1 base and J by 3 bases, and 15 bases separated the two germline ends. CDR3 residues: CAWSGRSHGDTEAFF. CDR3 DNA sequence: TGTGCCTGGAGTGGGCGGTCACACGGGGACACTGAAGCTTTCTTT.

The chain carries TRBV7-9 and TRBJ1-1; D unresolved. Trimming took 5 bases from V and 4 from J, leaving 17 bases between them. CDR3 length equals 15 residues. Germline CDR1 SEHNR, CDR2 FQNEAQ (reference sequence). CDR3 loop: CASSLPWGSGTEAFF. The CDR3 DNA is TGTGCCAGCAGCCTCCCCTGGGGTAGCGGCACTGAAGCTTTCTTT.

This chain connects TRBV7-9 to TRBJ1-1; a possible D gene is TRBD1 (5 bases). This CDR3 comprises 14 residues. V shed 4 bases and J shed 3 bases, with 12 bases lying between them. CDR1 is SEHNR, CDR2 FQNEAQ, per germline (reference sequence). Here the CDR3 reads CASSSLAGYTEAFF. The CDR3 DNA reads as TGTGCCAGCAGCTCGTTGGCAGGGTACACTGAAGCTTTCTTT.

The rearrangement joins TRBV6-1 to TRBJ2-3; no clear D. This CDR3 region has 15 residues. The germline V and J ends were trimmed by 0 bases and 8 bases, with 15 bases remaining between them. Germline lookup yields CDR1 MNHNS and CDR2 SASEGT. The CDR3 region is CASSEALLQRSTQYF. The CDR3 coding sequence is TGTGCCAGCAGTGAAGCCCTCCTCCAGCGTAGTACGCAGTATTTT.

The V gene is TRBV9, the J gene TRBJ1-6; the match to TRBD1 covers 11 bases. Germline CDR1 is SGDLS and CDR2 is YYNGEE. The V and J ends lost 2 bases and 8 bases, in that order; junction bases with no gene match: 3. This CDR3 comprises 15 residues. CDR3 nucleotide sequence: TGTGCCAGCAGCGTCGGGACAGGGGGTCATTCACCCCTCCACTTT. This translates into CASSVGTGGHSPLHF.

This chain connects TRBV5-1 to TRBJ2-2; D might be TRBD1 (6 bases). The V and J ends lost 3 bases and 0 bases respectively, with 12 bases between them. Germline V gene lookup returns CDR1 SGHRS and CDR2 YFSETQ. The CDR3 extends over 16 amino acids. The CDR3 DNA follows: TGCGCCAGCAGCTCGTCCGGGACAACGAACACCGGGGAGCTGTTTTTT. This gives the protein CASSSSGTTNTGELFF.

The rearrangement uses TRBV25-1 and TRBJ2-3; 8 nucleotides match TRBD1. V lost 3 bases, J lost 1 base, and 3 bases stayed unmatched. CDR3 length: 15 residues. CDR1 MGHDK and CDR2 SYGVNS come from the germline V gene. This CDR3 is CASSDPGQGTDTQYF. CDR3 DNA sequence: TGTGCCAGCAGTGACCCGGGACAGGGCACAGATACGCAGTATTTT.

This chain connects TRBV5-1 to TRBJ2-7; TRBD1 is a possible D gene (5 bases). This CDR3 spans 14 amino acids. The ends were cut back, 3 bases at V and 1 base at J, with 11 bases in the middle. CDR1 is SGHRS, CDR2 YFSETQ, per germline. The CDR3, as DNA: TGCGCCAGCAGCTATGGCAGGGTATCCTACGAGCAGTACTTC. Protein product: CASSYGRVSYEQYF.

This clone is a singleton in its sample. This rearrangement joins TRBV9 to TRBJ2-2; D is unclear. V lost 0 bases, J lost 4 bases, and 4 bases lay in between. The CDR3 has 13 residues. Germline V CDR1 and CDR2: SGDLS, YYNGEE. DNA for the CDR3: TGTGCCAGCAGCGTAGCCTTCACCGGGGAGCTGTTTTTT. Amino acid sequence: CASSVAFTGELFF. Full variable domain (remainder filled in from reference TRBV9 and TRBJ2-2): DSGVTQTPKHLITATGQRVTLRCSPRSGDLSVYWYQQSLDQGLQFLIQYYNGEERAKGNILERFSAQQFPDLHSELNLSSLELGDSALYFCASSVAFTGELFFGEGSRLTVL.

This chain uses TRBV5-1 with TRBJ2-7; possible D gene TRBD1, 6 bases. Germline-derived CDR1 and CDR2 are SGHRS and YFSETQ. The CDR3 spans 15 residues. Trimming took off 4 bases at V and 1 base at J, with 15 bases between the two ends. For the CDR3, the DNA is TGCGCCAGCAGCCTGATGGGGGCTTCATCCTACGAGCAGTACTTC. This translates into CASSLMGASSYEQYF.

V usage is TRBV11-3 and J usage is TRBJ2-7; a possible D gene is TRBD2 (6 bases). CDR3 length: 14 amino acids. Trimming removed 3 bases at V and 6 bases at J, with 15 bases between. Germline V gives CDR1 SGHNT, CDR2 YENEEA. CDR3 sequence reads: CASSFVGGPSEQYF. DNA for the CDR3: TGTGCCAGCAGCTTTGTCGGAGGGCCCTCCGAGCAGTACTTC.

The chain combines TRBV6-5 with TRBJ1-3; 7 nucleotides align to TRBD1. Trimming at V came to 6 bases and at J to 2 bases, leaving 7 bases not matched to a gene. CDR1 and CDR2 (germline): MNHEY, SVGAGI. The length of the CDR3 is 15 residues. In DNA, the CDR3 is TGTGCCAGCAGCTCAGACAGGGCGGCTGGAAACACCATATATTTT. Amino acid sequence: CASSSDRAAGNTIYF.

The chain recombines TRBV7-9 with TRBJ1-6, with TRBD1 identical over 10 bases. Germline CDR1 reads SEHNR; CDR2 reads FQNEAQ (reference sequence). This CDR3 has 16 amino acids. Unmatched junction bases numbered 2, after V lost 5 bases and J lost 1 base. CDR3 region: CASSEGQGSYNSPLHF. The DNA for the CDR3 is TGTGCCAGCAGCGAGGGACAGGGGTCCTATAATTCACCCCTCCACTTT. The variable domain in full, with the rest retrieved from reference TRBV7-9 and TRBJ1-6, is DTGVSQNPRHKITKRGQNVTFRCDPISEHNRLYWYRQTLGQGPEFLTYFQNEAQLEKSRLLSDRFSAERPKGSFSTLEIQRTEQGDSAMYLCASSEGQGSYNSPLHFGNGTRLTVT.